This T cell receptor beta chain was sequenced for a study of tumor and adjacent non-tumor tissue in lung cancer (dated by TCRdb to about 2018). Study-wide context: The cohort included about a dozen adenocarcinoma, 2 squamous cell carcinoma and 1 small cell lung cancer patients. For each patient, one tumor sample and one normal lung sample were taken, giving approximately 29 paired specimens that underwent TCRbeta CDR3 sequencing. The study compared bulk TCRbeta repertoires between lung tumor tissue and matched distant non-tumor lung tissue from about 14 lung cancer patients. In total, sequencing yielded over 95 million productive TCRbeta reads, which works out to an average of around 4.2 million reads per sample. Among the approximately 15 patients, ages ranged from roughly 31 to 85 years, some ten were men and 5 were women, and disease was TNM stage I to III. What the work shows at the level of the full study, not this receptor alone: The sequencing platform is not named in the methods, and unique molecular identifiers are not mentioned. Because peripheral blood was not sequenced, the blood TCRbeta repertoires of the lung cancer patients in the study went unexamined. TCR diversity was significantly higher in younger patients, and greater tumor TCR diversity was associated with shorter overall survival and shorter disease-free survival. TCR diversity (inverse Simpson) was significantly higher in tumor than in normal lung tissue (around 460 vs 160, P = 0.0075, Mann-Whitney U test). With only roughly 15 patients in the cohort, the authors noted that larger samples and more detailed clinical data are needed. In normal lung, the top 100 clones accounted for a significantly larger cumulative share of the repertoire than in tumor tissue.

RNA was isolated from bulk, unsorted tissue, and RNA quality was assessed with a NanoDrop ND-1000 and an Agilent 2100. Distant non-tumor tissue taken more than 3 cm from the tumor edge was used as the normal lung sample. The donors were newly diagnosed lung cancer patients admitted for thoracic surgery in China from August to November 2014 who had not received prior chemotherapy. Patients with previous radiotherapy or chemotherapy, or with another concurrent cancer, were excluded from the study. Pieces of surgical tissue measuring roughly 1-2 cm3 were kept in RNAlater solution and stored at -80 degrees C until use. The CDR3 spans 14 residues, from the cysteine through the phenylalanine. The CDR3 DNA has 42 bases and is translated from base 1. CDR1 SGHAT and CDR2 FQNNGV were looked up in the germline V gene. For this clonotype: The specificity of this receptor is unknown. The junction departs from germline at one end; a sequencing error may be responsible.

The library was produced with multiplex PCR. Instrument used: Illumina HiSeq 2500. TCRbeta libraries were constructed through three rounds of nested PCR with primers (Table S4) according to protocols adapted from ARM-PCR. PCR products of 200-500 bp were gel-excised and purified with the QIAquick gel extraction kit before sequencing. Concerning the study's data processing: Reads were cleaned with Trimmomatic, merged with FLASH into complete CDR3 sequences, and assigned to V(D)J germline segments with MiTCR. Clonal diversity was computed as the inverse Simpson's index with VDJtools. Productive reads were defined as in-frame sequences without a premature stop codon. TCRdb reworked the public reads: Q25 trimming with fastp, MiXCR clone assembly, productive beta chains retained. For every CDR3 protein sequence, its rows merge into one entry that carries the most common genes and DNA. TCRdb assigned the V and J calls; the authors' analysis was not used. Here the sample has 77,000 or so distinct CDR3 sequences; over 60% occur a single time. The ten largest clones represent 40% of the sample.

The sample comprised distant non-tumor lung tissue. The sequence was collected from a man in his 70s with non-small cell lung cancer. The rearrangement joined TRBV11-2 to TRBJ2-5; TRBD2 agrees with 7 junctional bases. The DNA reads TGTGCCAGCAGCCCCACCGGGGGGACCGAAACCCAGCACTTC. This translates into CASSPTGGTETQHF.